The 29 T cell receptor beta chains presented below share a single source sample, sequenced in a study of shared clonotypes between healthy human individuals. Naive CD8 cells lacked CD45RO, underwent positive selection for CCR7 and left out terminally differentiated effector memory CD45RA+ cells. TCRdb keeps only in-frame clones here, not all; method: immunoSEQ multiplex PCR. The data show about 820,000 clones, 80% to 95% seen once. Sequencing was done on a sample of naive CD8+ T cells sorted from blood. The origin of the receptors is a man aged 25 to 40 in good health.

The chain employs TRBV6-1 and TRBJ1-1; a weak D match, TRBD1 (6 bases). Looked up from germline, CDR1 is MNHNS and CDR2 is SASEGT. CDR3 length: 15 residues. V lost 7 bases to trimming and J lost 0 bases, with 15 bases between them. The CDR3, as DNA: TGTGCCAGCAATCCCCGGACAGCCATGAACACTGAAGCTTTCTTT. It codes for CASNPRTAMNTEAFF.

A word on this clone: The same CDR3 is also encoded by other DNA sequences in this sample. The chain employs TRBV5-4 and TRBJ2-1; 9 nucleotides line up with TRBD2. The germline V gene encodes CDR1 SGHNT and CDR2 YYREEE (reference sequence). This CDR3 is 15 amino acids long. Losses at the gene ends were 0 bases for V and 8 bases for J; bases not matched to a gene: 6. DNA of the CDR3: TGTGCCAGCAGCTTGGAAACTAGCGGGCTTGATGAGCAGTTCTTC. Translating it yields CASSLETSGLDEQFF.

This clone was found once. The chain joins TRBV7-8 to TRBJ2-1; 7 nucleotides agree with TRBD2. The CDR3 length is 16 residues. The ends lost 4 bases at V and 13 bases at J; junction bases unmatched: 19. Germline CDR1 reads SGHVS; CDR2 reads FQNEAQ. The CDR3 DNA sequence: TGTGCCAGCAGCTCTCAAGAGACTAGCTGGGCGTGGATCCAGTTCTTC. It yields the protein CASSSQETSWAWIQFF.

The chain carries TRBV27 and TRBJ2-1; weak D call: TRBD1 (5 bases). The germline V gene encodes CDR1 MNHEY and CDR2 SMNVEV (reference sequence). The CDR3 totals 15 residues. Deletions cut 2 bases from V and 6 bases from J, with 14 bases between. CDR3 sequence reads: CASSLRRVGPNEQFF. The CDR3 region has the DNA TGTGCCAGCAGTTTACGAAGGGTGGGGCCCAATGAGCAGTTCTTC.

The chain carries TRBV5-1 and TRBJ2-7; perhaps TRBD1 as D (5 bases). The V gene lost 2 bases and the J gene lost 0 bases, with 9 bases spanning the gap. Germline values: CDR1 SGHRS, CDR2 YFSETQ. The CDR3 loop spans 14 amino acids. CDR3 amino acids: CASSFATGSYEQYF. The CDR3 nucleotides are TGCGCCAGCAGCTTCGCCACAGGCTCCTACGAGCAGTACTTC. Supplemented by reference TRBV5-1 and TRBJ2-7, the full variable domain reads KAGVTQTPRYLIKTRGQQVTLSCSPISGHRSVSWYQQTPGQGLQFLFEYFSETQRNKGNFPGRFSGRQFSNSRSEMNVSTLELGDSALYLCASSFATGSYEQYFGPGTRLTVT.

This clone was detected once. This chain connects TRBV2 to TRBJ1-5; TRBD1 agrees at 9 bases. The CDR3 spans 16 residues. Germline values: CDR1 SNHLY, CDR2 FYNNEI. Unmatched junction bases numbered 7, after V lost 1 base and J lost 6 bases. The CDR3, as DNA: TGTGCCAGCAGTGAAGGCCCGGGACAGGGCGGTCAGCCCCAGCATTTT. Amino acids: CASSEGPGQGGQPQHF.

The rearrangement uses TRBV5-1 and TRBJ2-1; weak D call: TRBD2 (5 bases). Germline V gene data show CDR1 as SGHRS and CDR2 as YFSETQ. With 0 bases removed from V and 2 bases from J, the gap between germline ends came to 12 bases. There are 16 residues in the CDR3. Here the CDR3 reads CASSLGEGPTYNEQFF. CDR3 sequence (DNA): TGCGCCAGCAGCTTGGGAGAGGGTCCGACCTACAATGAGCAGTTCTTC.

Of note for this clone: Other DNA sequences in this specimen translate into the identical CDR3. The chain links TRBV28 to TRBJ2-7; D is ambiguous. Trimming took off 5 bases at V and 4 bases at J, with 3 bases between the two ends. CDR1 is MDHEN and CDR2 is SYDVKM in the germline V gene. This CDR3 has 10 amino acids. The DNA of the CDR3 is TGTGCCAGCAGTCTATACGAGCAGTACTTC. Protein: CASSLYEQYF.

The genes are TRBV14 and TRBJ2-7; D possibly corresponds to TRBD1 (6 bases). The CDR3 totals 16 residues. Germline V lookup: CDR1 SGHDN, CDR2 FVKESK. Trimming stripped 3 bases from V and 2 bases from J, with 17 bases between. The CDR3 bases are TGTGCCAGCAGCCAGGCCACAGGGCCCCCAACCTACGAGCAGTACTTC. As protein: CASSQATGPPTYEQYF.

The chain carries TRBV4-3 and TRBJ2-7, with D tentatively TRBD1 or TRBD2 (6 bases each). This CDR3 contains 16 residues. CDR1 is LGHNA, CDR2 YSLEER, per germline. V lost 1 base and J lost 5, with 18 bases in between. In DNA, the CDR3 is TGCGCCAGCAGCCAAGGTATGGGGGGCTACAGGAACGAGCAGTACTTC. Amino acid sequence: CASSQGMGGYRNEQYF.

V gene TRBV29-1 combines with J gene TRBJ2-5; D is perhaps TRBD1 (5 bases). CDR3 length equals 16 residues. Germline assignment: CDR1 SQVTM and CDR2 ANQGSEA. V was clipped by 2 bases and J by 4 bases, with 20 bases between them. CDR3 amino acids: CSVEFPQIGVGETQYF. In DNA, the CDR3 is TGCAGCGTTGAATTCCCACAAATAGGGGTGGGAGAGACCCAGTACTTC.

V gene TRBV27 combines with J gene TRBJ2-3, with TRBD1 identical over 9 bases. The CDR3 extends over 15 amino acids. V lost 4 bases and J lost 7; bases outside the gene matches: 9. CDR1 is MNHEY and CDR2 is SMNVEV in the germline V gene (reference sequence). CDR3 sequence reads: CASSSPGQGRHTQYF. The CDR3 DNA sequence: TGTGCCAGCAGTTCTCCGGGACAGGGAAGGCATACGCAGTATTTT.

Regarding this clone: At one of its ends the junction is not consistent with the germline gene, which may arise from a read error. V is TRBV5-5 and J is TRBJ2-7; D not resolved. Germline assignment: CDR1 SGHKS and CDR2 YYEKEE (reference sequence). This CDR3 contains 12 residues. The chain's CDR3 is CASSLDNVGTDF. CDR3 nucleotides: TGTGCCAGCAGCTTGGACAATGTAGGAACAGACTTC.

The chain couples TRBV23-1 to TRBJ2-6; 8 bases are shared with TRBD1. TRBV23-1 is flagged as an ORF with uncertain function. V dropped 7 bases and J dropped 3; count of bases not matched to a gene: 23. The CDR3 contains 21 residues. CDR3 nucleotide sequence: TGCGCCAGCATTCCCCACGCCGAAGGGCAGGGGGCCGGGGATGGGGCCAACGTCCTGACTTTC. The encoded protein is CASIPHAEGQGAGDGANVLTF.

This clone was counted a single time. A far larger clone is a single base away, which makes a read error likely. The same CDR3 also results from other DNA sequences found in this sample. The chain joins TRBV27 to TRBJ2-2; D call uncertain. Trimming stripped 6 bases from V and 2 bases from J, with 1 base between. The CDR3 covers 11 residues. Per the germline V gene, CDR1 is MNHEY and CDR2 is SMNVEV (reference sequence). This CDR3 reads CASRNTGELFF. The CDR3 nucleotides are TGTGCCAGCAGAAACACCGGGGAGCTGTTTTTT.

This chain uses TRBV27 with TRBJ2-1, with D perhaps being TRBD1 or TRBD2 (5 bases each). From germline, CDR1 is MNHEY and CDR2 SMNVEV (reference sequence). The CDR3 is 14 residues long. Deletions cut 5 bases from V and 10 bases from J, with 18 bases between. The CDR3 loop reads CASSPFRDDVEQFF. CDR3 bases: TGTGCCAGCAGTCCGTTTCGGGACGATGTAGAGCAGTTCTTC.

The J gene is TRBJ2-3, the V gene TRBV28; tentative D call: TRBD1 (6 bases). The CDR3 sequence is 14 residues long. Trimming pared 2 bases from V and 2 bases from J, leaving 8 bases between. Germline loops: CDR1 MDHEN, CDR2 SYDVKM. CDR3 region: CASSLDRHTDTQYF. The DNA of the CDR3 is TGTGCCAGCAGTTTAGACAGGCACACAGATACGCAGTATTTT.

This chain joins TRBV27 and TRBJ2-4; the D gene could be TRBD1 or TRBD2 (5 bases each). Germline CDR1 MNHEY, CDR2 SMNVEV (reference sequence). The CDR3 length is 16 residues. V was cut by 4 bases and J by 8 bases, with 21 bases left in between. The CDR3 sequence: CASSSYRDAVGDIQYF. The CDR3 nucleotides read TGTGCCAGCAGTTCCTACCGGGACGCCGTTGGGGACATTCAGTACTTC.

This chain connects TRBV10-3 to TRBJ1-1; the match to TRBD1 covers 8 bases. The CDR3 covers 15 residues. CDR1 and CDR2 (germline): ENHRY, SYGVKD. The junction had 3 bases not matched to a gene; V was cut back by 2 bases and J by 1 base. CDR3 sequence: CAISEDRGENTEAFF. The CDR3 DNA reads TGTGCCATCAGTGAGGACAGGGGCGAGAACACTGAAGCTTTCTTT.

V gene TRBV19 combines with J gene TRBJ2-7; tentatively, D is TRBD2 (5 bases). Germline-derived CDR1 and CDR2 are LNHDA and SQIVND (reference sequence). V lost 9 bases and J lost 4, with 19 bases in between. This CDR3 region has 14 residues. This chain's CDR3 is CASSFSGESYEQYF. The CDR3 nucleotides are TGTGCCAGCTCTTTTTCTGGGGAGTCATACGAGCAGTACTTC.

The chain joins TRBV5-1 to TRBJ1-1; no firm D call. Germline V CDR1 and CDR2: SGHRS, YFSETQ. The length of the CDR3 is 15 residues. With 2 bases removed from V and 0 bases from J, the gap between germline ends came to 11 bases. The CDR3 nucleotides are TGCGCCAGCAGCTTTAGCCCCGGGGTGAACACTGAAGCTTTCTTT. Protein: CASSFSPGVNTEAFF.

The chain uses TRBV2 and TRBJ2-7; D remains ambiguous. Germline V CDR1 and CDR2: SNHLY, FYNNEI. Trimming pared 8 bases from V and 7 bases from J, leaving 18 bases between. CDR3 size: 13 residues. CDR3 in DNA: TGTGCCAGCCTCGAGGTGACTTCCAGGGAGCAGTACTTC. Translation: CASLEVTSREQYF.

The chain recombines TRBV4-1 with TRBJ2-3; D ambiguous. V shed 0 bases and J shed 6 bases, with 10 bases lying between them. CDR1 MGHRA and CDR2 YSYEKL come from the germline V gene. The CDR3 is made up of 14 amino acids. The CDR3 DNA sequence: TGCGCCAGCAGCCAAGAGGGGTACGCGGATACGCAGTATTTT. Protein: CASSQEGYADTQYF.

The gene calls are TRBV11-2 and TRBJ2-5, with D perhaps matching TRBD1 (6 bases). Germline V gene data show CDR1 as SGHAT and CDR2 as FQNNGV. V lost 4 bases and J 5 bases, leaving 17 bases between the germline ends. The CDR3 is 15 amino acids. Here the CDR3 reads CASSSAPGQFETQYF. In DNA, the CDR3 is TGTGCCAGCAGCTCCGCCCCCGGACAGTTTGAGACCCAGTACTTC.

V and J are TRBV6-5 and TRBJ2-2; D is ambiguous. The CDR3 runs 15 residues. Trimming stripped 1 base from V and 2 bases from J, with 8 bases between. Germline V gives CDR1 MNHEY, CDR2 SVGAGI. The CDR3 coding sequence is TGTGCCAGCAGTTACTGGCAATCCAACACCGGGGAGCTGTTTTTT. Translating gives CASSYWQSNTGELFF.

In regard to this clone: A junction boundary mismatches the germline segment, possibly from a read error. The chain uses TRBV7-9 and TRBJ2-7; 7 nucleotides match TRBD2. This CDR3 spans 12 amino acids. In germline, CDR1 is SEHNR, CDR2 FQNEAQ (reference sequence). CDR3 nucleotides: TGTGCCAGCAGCTTATTGGGGGACTACCCCCTTTTC. Its protein product is CASSLLGDYPLF.

This chain joins TRBV27 and TRBJ2-1; the match to TRBD1 covers 7 bases. The CDR3 length is 16 residues. Germline CDR1 is MNHEY and CDR2 is SMNVEV (reference sequence). V was clipped by 5 bases and J by 6 bases; unmatched bases: 13. Written as DNA, the CDR3 is TGTGCCAGCAGTCTTTACCGACAGGGCGGTGTCAATGAGCAGTTCTTC. The encoded protein is CASSLYRQGGVNEQFF.

The gene calls are TRBV5-1 and TRBJ2-7, with no clear D. CDR1 SGHRS and CDR2 YFSETQ come from the germline V gene. V dropped 3 bases and J dropped 3 bases, with 19 bases sitting between them. This CDR3 contains 16 residues. The CDR3 DNA reads as TGCGCCAGCAGCTCATATCAACCCGGAAGGTTCTACGAGCAGTACTTC. Protein product: CASSSYQPGRFYEQYF.

V is TRBV4-3 and J is TRBJ1-4, with 11 bases identical to TRBD1. The CDR3 covers 15 residues. V was pared by 6 bases and J by 3 bases, with 3 bases of the junction left unmatched. The V gene's germline CDR1 is LGHNA and CDR2 YSLEER. The CDR3 DNA is TGCGCCAGCAGTCGGACAGGGGGCTCTAATGAAAAACTGTTTTTT. Translation gives CASSRTGGSNEKLFF.